A single sample is the source of the 6 T cell receptor beta chains below, sequenced in a study of CD8+ T cells in alopecia areata. As the sequencing template, cDNA was produced by extracting RNA and reverse transcribing it. The table came from immunoSEQ multiplex PCR; TCRdb's copy has only in-frame clones and leaves some out. Of roughly 200,000 clones listed, less than 70% are singletons. Treatment noted: oral pan-JAK inhibitor, 5-10 mg twice daily. Sequenced here: CD8+ T cells sorted from blood, sampled at week 24, from a patient treated with tofacitinib. The receptors originated from a human donor with alopecia areata.

The chain joins TRBV5-4 to TRBJ2-1; 12 bases fit TRBD2. The V segment lost 4 bases and the J segment 6 bases; nucleotides outside the gene matches: 8. The CDR3 runs 16 residues. The germline CDR1 and CDR2 sequences are SGHNT and YYREEE (reference sequence). The CDR3: CASSTAGLAGSNEQFF. The CDR3 DNA follows: TGTGCCAGCAGCACTGCCGGACTAGCGGGGAGCAATGAGCAGTTCTTC.

The rearrangement joins TRBV29-1 to TRBJ1-1, with a possible D match to TRBD1 (5 bases). This CDR3 contains 13 residues. V lost 4 bases and J 4 bases, leaving 13 bases between the germline ends. CDR1 and CDR2 from the germline V gene are SQVTM and ANQGSEA. This CDR3 reads CSVGQSSSTEAFF. The DNA of the CDR3 is TGCAGCGTTGGACAGTCTTCGAGCACTGAAGCTTTCTTT.

The V call is TRBV29-1, the J call TRBJ2-2; D assignment may be TRBD1 or TRBD2 (6 bases each). The CDR3 length is 13 residues. Looked up from germline, CDR1 is SQVTM and CDR2 is ANQGSEA. Trimming removed 7 bases from V and 2 bases from J, with 11 bases in between. CDR3 loop: CSGEDSNTGELFF. CDR3 DNA sequence: TGCAGCGGGGAGGACAGCAACACCGGGGAGCTGTTTTTT.

The V gene is TRBV7-6, the J gene TRBJ1-4; TRBD1 agrees at 8 bases. The V and J ends lost 5 bases and 4 bases, in that order; junction bases with no gene match: 6. Germline assignment: CDR1 SGHVS and CDR2 FNYEAQ. This CDR3 contains 15 residues. CDR3 protein: CASSPEDRVNEKLFF. CDR3 DNA sequence: TGTGCCAGCAGCCCGGAGGACAGGGTTAATGAAAAACTGTTTTTT.

This chain uses TRBV13 with TRBJ1-4; no firm D call. Germline V lookup: CDR1 PRHDT, CDR2 FYEKMQ (reference sequence). This CDR3 is 16 amino acids long. V was shortened by 5 bases and J by 7 bases, with 20 bases between the two germline ends. DNA for the CDR3: TGTGCCAGCAGCACCCGCATGAGGGTGGGTGGTGAAAAACTGTTTTTT. The encoded protein is CASSTRMRVGGEKLFF. The full variable domain, completed using reference TRBV13 and TRBJ1-4, is AAGVIQSPRHLIKEKRETATLKCYPIPRHDTVYWYQQGPGQDPQFLISFYEKMQSDKGSIPDRFSAQQFSDYHSELNMSSLELGDSALYFCASSTRMRVGGEKLFFGSGTQLSVL.

CDR3 protein: CASSQERRGGREETQYF. The CDR3 bases are TGCGCCAGCAGCCAAGAACGGCGGGGGGGCCGGGAAGAGACCCAGTACTTC. The chain is built from TRBV4-3 and TRBJ2-5, with 9 positions matching TRBD2. Losses at the gene ends were 0 bases for V and 3 bases for J; bases not matched to a gene: 8. This CDR3 contains 17 residues. Germline V gives CDR1 LGHNA, CDR2 YSLEER.